This T cell receptor beta chain was sequenced for a study of PD-1 blockade in classical Hodgkin lymphoma. About the study: Patients were infused with nivolumab 3 mg/kg every 2 weeks.

The repertoire was sequenced with immunoSEQ multiplex PCR; TCRdb's copy has only in-frame clones and lacks some. The data hold about 36,000 clones, with 69% observed a single time. As to this clone: Its target is unknown.

CDR1 is SEHNR and CDR2 is FQNEAQ in the germline V gene (reference sequence). Trimming took off 5 bases at V and 4 bases at J, with 14 bases between the two ends. The CDR3 runs to 14 residues. General study results and limits: Complete responders showed a baseline diversity that resembled the diversity of newly diagnosed patients. With CD4+ cells, TCR diversity rose significantly by C4D1, but not with CD8+ cells.

Each and every patient relapsed after autologous stem cell transplantation, and patients got differing brentuximab vedotin exposure. This chain connects TRBV7-9 to TRBJ1-1; D uncertain. This specimen consisted of peripheral blood mononuclear cells (PBMCs), obtained before the second cycle of nivolumab. This TCR came from a human donor with classical Hodgkin lymphoma. The CDR3 here is CASSGQGYITEAFF. CDR3 nucleotide sequence: TGTGCCAGCAGCGGCCAAGGGTATATCACTGAAGCTTTCTTT. The full variable domain, completed using reference TRBV7-9 and TRBJ1-1, is DTGVSQNPRHKITKRGQNVTFRCDPISEHNRLYWYRQTLGQGPEFLTYFQNEAQLEKSRLLSDRFSAERPKGSFSTLEIQRTEQGDSAMYLCASSGQGYITEAFFGQGTRLTVV.